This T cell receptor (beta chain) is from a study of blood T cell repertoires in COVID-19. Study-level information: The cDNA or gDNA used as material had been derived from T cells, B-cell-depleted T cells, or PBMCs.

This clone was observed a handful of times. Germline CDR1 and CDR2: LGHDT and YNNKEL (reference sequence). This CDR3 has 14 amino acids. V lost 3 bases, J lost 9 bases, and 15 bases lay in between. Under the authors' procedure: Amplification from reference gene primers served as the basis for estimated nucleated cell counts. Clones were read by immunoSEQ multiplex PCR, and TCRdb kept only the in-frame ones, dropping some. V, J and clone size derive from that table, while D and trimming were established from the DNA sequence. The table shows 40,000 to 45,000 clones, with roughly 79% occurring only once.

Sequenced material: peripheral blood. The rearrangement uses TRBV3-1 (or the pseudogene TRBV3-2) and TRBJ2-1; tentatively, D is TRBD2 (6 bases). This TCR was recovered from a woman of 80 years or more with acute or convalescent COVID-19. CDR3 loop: CASSQSRVAVEQFF. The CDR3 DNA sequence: TGTGCCAGCAGCCAGTCGCGGGTAGCGGTTGAGCAGTTCTTC.